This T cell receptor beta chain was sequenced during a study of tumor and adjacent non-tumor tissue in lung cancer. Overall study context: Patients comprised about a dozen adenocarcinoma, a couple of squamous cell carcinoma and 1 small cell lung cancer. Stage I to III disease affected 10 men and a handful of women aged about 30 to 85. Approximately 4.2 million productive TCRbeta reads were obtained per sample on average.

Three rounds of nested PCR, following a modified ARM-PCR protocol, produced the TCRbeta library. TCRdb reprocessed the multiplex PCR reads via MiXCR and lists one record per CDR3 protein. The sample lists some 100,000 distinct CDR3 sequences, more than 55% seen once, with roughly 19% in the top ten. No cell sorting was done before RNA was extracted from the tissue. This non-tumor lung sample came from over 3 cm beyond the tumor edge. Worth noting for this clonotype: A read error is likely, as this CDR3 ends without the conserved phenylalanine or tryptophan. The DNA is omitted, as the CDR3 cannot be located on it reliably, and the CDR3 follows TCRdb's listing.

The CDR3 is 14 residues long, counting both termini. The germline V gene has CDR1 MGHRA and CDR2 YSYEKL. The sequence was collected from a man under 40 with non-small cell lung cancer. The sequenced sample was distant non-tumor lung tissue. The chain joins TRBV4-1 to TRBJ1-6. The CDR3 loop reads CASSQVPWTSPHHL.